The clone carrying this T cell receptor beta chain was picked up a small number of times. What it binds is not known. This sample was taken from a study of post-analysis software for immune sequencing data. About the study: The patients showed relapsing-remitting, secondary progressive and progressive-relapsing multiple sclerosis courses. General study findings and limits: Controls' normalized Chao1 diversity significantly exceeded that of multiple sclerosis patients. Relative to controls, patients had a few TRBV segments at higher frequency, with TRBV5-6, TRBV5-1 and TRBV20-1 among these.

Unique molecular identifiers had been added to the TCR beta cDNA libraries. Out of about 0.9 to 10 million T cells, a few hundred thousand cDNA molecules were generated. Each CDR3 protein gets one entry after TCRdb re-called the PCR reads with MiXCR. The sample has around 770,000 distinct CDR3 sequences, under 60% seen once. The V and J ends lost 3 bases and 2 bases respectively, with 14 bases between them. The germline V gene encodes CDR1 SGHTA and CDR2 FQGNSA. The CDR3 is 15 amino acids. The TCR sequence derives from a girl aged 5 to 17 with multiple sclerosis. The V call is TRBV7-2, the J call TRBJ2-7; unclear D gene. Sequencing was carried out using blood. DNA for the CDR3: TGTGCCAGCAGCTTCGTCCCCGCCGGACCCTACGAGCAGTACTTC. It encodes CASSFVPAGPYEQYF.